Below are 18 T cell receptor beta chains sequenced from a single sample in a study of T cells in Graves' hyperthyroidism and ophthalmopathy. The TCR beta CDR3 regions underwent amplification using RNA transcripts as the source. Initially, a first-round RT-PCR of the TCR CDR3 employed the HTBI primer set. TCRdb re-called the multiplex PCR reads with MiXCR, one entry per CDR3 protein. In the table there are 450,000 to 650,000 distinct CDR3 sequences, roughly 20% of which are singletons. Sequences were obtained from blood. The source is a man between 18 and 29 years old with Graves' hyperthyroidism.

This clonotype was observed many times. The chain has TRBV12-3 or TRBV12-4 and TRBJ1-1; weak D call: TRBD1 (5 bases). The CDR3 spans 13 residues. V was cut by 6 bases and J by 5 bases, with 13 bases left in between. The CDR3 reads CASRRDRRTEAFF. CDR3 coding DNA: TGTGCCAGCAGAAGGGACCGGCGGACTGAAGCTTTCTTT.

This clonotype was picked up many times. The rearrangement links TRBV27 to TRBJ2-7; D is possibly TRBD1 (5 bases). Germline assignment: CDR1 MNHEY and CDR2 SMNVEV (reference sequence). This CDR3 is built from 13 residues. V lost 6 bases and J 3 bases, leaving 12 bases between the germline ends. The CDR3 region has the DNA TGTGCCAGCAGCCCCGAAGGGGTCTACGAGCAGTACTTC. Amino acid sequence: CASSPEGVYEQYF.

This clonotype was detected ten times or more. Germline and junction disagree at one end, which may indicate a read error. The CDR3 here is CASREDTTEAFF. CDR3 nucleotide sequence: TGTGCCAGCAGAGAAGACACCACTGAAGCTTTCTTT. The chain links TRBV2 to TRBJ1-1; D gene uncertain. Germline CDR1 reads SNHLY; CDR2 reads FYNNEI. The CDR3 runs 12 residues.

This clonotype was seen at least ten times. The rearrangement links TRBV7-6 to TRBJ1-1, with unresolved D. Trimming took off 0 bases at V and 1 base at J, with 9 bases between the two ends. Germline V gene data show CDR1 as SGHVS and CDR2 as FNYEAQ. CDR3 size: 15 residues. CDR3 DNA: TGTGCCAGCAGCTTAGCTGGGTATGGGAACACTGAAGCTTTCTTT. This codes for CASSLAGYGNTEAFF.

In its sample, this clonotype was seen many times. This rearrangement joins TRBV28 to TRBJ2-2; tentatively, D is TRBD2 (6 bases). The CDR3 is 15 residues long. Germline CDR1 reads MDHEN; CDR2 reads SYDVKM. Trimming left V 10 bases short and J 4 bases short, with 19 bases between. In nucleotides, the CDR3 is TGTGCCACCATGTTGTGGGACTTGTTCACCGGGGAGCTGTTTTTT. It encodes CATMLWDLFTGELFF.

This clonotype appeared many times. The chain has TRBV12-3 or TRBV12-4 and TRBJ1-5; D perhaps matches TRBD1 (6 bases). The CDR3 contains 14 residues. V gave up 6 bases and J gave up 5 bases, with 14 bases separating them. The DNA of the CDR3 is TGTGCCAGCAGCGAAGACAGGAGATATCAGCCCCAGCATTTT. Residues: CASSEDRRYQPQHF.

This clonotype was counted many times. This sequence joins TRBV28 and TRBJ1-5; TRBD1 aligns across 7 bases. V lost 3 bases to trimming and J lost 6 bases; unmatched junction nucleotides: 5. The CDR3 loop spans 14 amino acids. Germline CDR1 reads MDHEN; CDR2 reads SYDVKM. Here the CDR3 reads CASSLGRGGQPQHF. CDR3 in DNA: TGTGCCAGCAGTTTGGGCAGGGGGGGTCAGCCCCAGCATTTT.

This clonotype has at least ten counts. The gene calls are TRBV12-3 or TRBV12-4 and TRBJ1-1; D is perhaps TRBD1 (5 bases). Between the trimmed V and J ends, which lost 6 bases and 4 bases, there was a span of 12 bases. The CDR3 has 13 residues. In DNA, the CDR3 is TGTGCCAGCAGGTGGGGAGACAGCACTGAAGCTTTCTTT. Its translation: CASRWGDSTEAFF.

This sequence joins TRBV28 and TRBJ1-2, with D hard to call. Germline V CDR1 and CDR2: MDHEN, SYDVKM. The CDR3 loop spans 14 amino acids. With 3 bases removed from V and 3 bases from J, the gap between germline ends came to 11 bases. The CDR3 here is CASSLEGWDYGYTF. Here the CDR3 DNA reads TGTGCCAGCAGTTTGGAGGGCTGGGACTATGGCTACACCTTC.

In this sample, this clonotype turned up many times. CDR3 bases: TGTGCCAGCAGCTTACCACAGGGGGACACTGAAGCTTTCTTT. This translates into CASSLPQGDTEAFF. This rearrangement joins TRBV7-9 to TRBJ1-1; 8 nucleotides align to TRBD1. This CDR3 is built from 14 residues. V lost 2 bases, J lost 3 bases, and 2 bases stayed unmatched. Germline CDR1 is SEHNR and CDR2 is FQNEAQ (reference sequence).

This clonotype has a count of ten or more. The rearrangement joins TRBV6-5 to TRBJ1-2, with D hard to call. Deletions cut 2 bases from V and 0 bases from J, with 13 bases between. CDR1 MNHEY and CDR2 SVGAGI come from the germline V gene. The CDR3 contains 16 residues. The CDR3 region is CASSYRAAPTNYGYTF. The CDR3 bases are TGTGCCAGCAGTTACCGGGCCGCCCCCACTAACTATGGCTACACCTTC.

V and J are TRBV19 and TRBJ1-2; 7 nucleotides agree with TRBD1. The CDR3 is 14 residues long. Germline V gives CDR1 LNHDA, CDR2 SQIVND (reference sequence). The V gene end was trimmed by 5 bases and the J gene end by 6 bases; junction bases not matched to a gene: 9. CDR3 in DNA: TGTGCCAGTAGTGGATCACAGGGGAGAGATGGCTACACCTTC. Translating gives CASSGSQGRDGYTF.

This clonotype was detected many times. This rearrangement joins TRBV5-1 to TRBJ2-2; possible D gene TRBD1, 5 bases. The CDR3 runs to 15 residues. Germline V gene data show CDR1 as SGHRS and CDR2 as YFSETQ. Between the trimmed V and J ends, which lost 0 bases and 1 base, there was a span of 7 bases. The CDR3 protein is CASSLEGLNTGELFF. The CDR3 DNA sequence: TGCGCCAGCAGCTTGGAGGGGTTGAACACCGGGGAGCTGTTTTTT.

This clonotype was seen at least ten times. This chain joins TRBV10-3 and TRBJ2-5; D uncertain. V shed 4 bases and J shed 2 bases, with 8 bases lying between them. This CDR3 has 13 amino acids. Germline values: CDR1 ENHRY, CDR2 SYGVKD. Written as DNA, the CDR3 is TGTGCCATCAGTGGTTCAGGACAAGAGACCCAGTACTTC. Translated, it gives CAISGSGQETQYF.

The J gene is TRBJ2-7, the V gene TRBV4-1, with 7 bases aligning to TRBD1. This CDR3 has 14 residues. The trim removed 4 bases at V and 10 bases at J, leaving 13 bases unmatched. Germline values: CDR1 MGHRA, CDR2 YSYEKL. The DNA of the CDR3 is TGCGCCAGCAGCCGTTGGGTCAGGGGGAGCGATCAGTACTTC. Protein product: CASSRWVRGSDQYF.

This clonotype occurred many times. This chain links TRBV6-2 or TRBV6-3 with TRBJ1-5; 7 bases map to TRBD1. Germline V CDR1 and CDR2: MNHEY, SVGEGT. This CDR3 spans 15 amino acids. V was pared by 0 bases and J by 5 bases, with 4 bases of the junction left unmatched. The CDR3 reads CASSYSGGQYQPQHF. The CDR3 nucleotides read TGTGCCAGCAGTTACTCGGGGGGACAGTATCAGCCCCAGCATTTT.

Concerning this clonotype: This may arise from a read error, as a much more abundant clone is one base away. The CDR3 ends on some other residue instead of the conserved phenylalanine or tryptophan, so this is likely a read error. The chain combines TRBV5-1 with TRBJ2-7; 9 bases fit TRBD1. J was trimmed by 5 bases and V by 4 bases; bases with no gene match: 10. The V gene's germline CDR1 is SGHRS and CDR2 YFSETQ. This CDR3 contains 15 residues. The CDR3 is CASSIGIGTGNEQYL. In DNA, the CDR3 is TGCGCCAGCAGCATCGGAATAGGGACAGGGAACGAGCAGTACCTC.

This clonotype was found many times. The rearrangement links TRBV19 to TRBJ1-1; D remains unclear. The CDR3 loop spans 15 amino acids. The ends were cut back, 7 bases at V and 0 bases at J, with 15 bases in the middle. Germline lookup yields CDR1 LNHDA and CDR2 SQIVND (reference sequence). The CDR3 DNA reads as TGTGCCAGTAATCCCAGCTCGGCTTTGAACACTGAAGCTTTCTTT. Protein product: CASNPSSALNTEAFF.